These T cell receptor beta chains were read from a single sample in a study of metastatic and nonmetastatic thyroid tumors. TCRdb re-called the PCR reads with MiXCR. The sample lists some 16,000 clones; 20% to 30% were seen once. The source material was tumor tissue. Receptor source: a female donor with papillary thyroid cancer or a benign thyroid nodule (not recorded which). Some clones in this sample may be carry-over from other donors' samples. Both conserved end residues are part of each CDR3. Fields, in order: clone size, J gene, V gene, D gene, CDR3 DNA, CDR3 protein. The D gene is left open where the match is weak. Clone size is shown for a subset of rows, as once, few, many or a class of expanded clone.

.,TRBJ2-7,TRBV13,TRBD1,TGTGCCAGCAGCCTGAGACAGGGAGCCTACGAGCAGTACTTC,CASSLRQGAYEQYF
.,TRBJ1-2,TRBV25-1,.,TGTTCCGGCAGTCTGGGAGGGAGGTGCTACACCTTC,CSGSLGGRCYTF
many,TRBJ1-4,TRBV12-3/TRBV12-4,.,TGTGCCAGCGTCGGAACTAATGAAAAACTGTTTTTT,CASVGTNEKLFF
many,TRBJ2-7,TRBV20-1,.,TGCAGTGCTAGGGGACTCTACGAGCAGTACTTC,CSARGLYEQYF
.,TRBJ2-7,TRBV20-1,.,TGCAGTGCTAGAGATCAAGGGACCTACGAGCAGTACTTC,CSARDQGTYEQYF
many,TRBJ2-1,TRBV14,TRBD2,TGTGCCAGCAGTACAGGTTCCGGGACTAGCGGGGGAGGGAGGCAGTTCTTC,CASSTGSGTSGGGRQFF
few,TRBJ2-5,TRBV11-2,TRBD1,TGTGCCAGCAGCATAGGGACAGGCAAGTACTTC,CASSIGTGKYF
many,TRBJ1-4,TRBV28,.,TGTGCCAGCAGGGGGCGAGGACTGTTTTTT,CASRGRGLFF
medium-sized,TRBJ2-2,TRBV27,.,TGTGCCAGCAGTTTGAGAAAGGGGAGGGAGCTGTTTTTT,CASSLRKGRELFF
many,TRBJ1-6,TRBV19,.,TGTGCCAGTAGTAGGAGGGTTACCTCCGATAATTCACCCCTCCACTTT,CASSRRVTSDNSPLHF
many,TRBJ1-2,TRBV19,TRBD1,TGTGCCAGTAGTGATGCAGGGGGGGTGGACTATGGCTACACCTTC,CASSDAGGVDYGYTF
few,TRBJ2-3,TRBV7-2,.,TGTGCCAGCAGCTTAGGGCGGGGGCGTTACACAGATACGCAGTATTTT,CASSLGRGRYTDTQYF
.,TRBJ2-1,TRBV7-8,TRBD2,TGTGCCAGCAGCCCGGCGGGGGACTCCTACAATGAGCAGTTCTTC,CASSPAGDSYNEQFF
.,TRBJ2-3,TRBV6-2/TRBV6-3,.,TGTGCCAGCAGTTACTCACAGGAAGGGGGAACCAGGGGCGTGGCAGATACGCAGTATTTT,CASSYSQEGGTRGVADTQYF
many,TRBJ2-1,TRBV20-1,TRBD2,TGCAGTGCTAGGATTCTAGCGGCCATCAATGAGCAGTTCTTC,CSARILAAINEQFF
.,TRBJ2-3,TRBV4-2,.,TGTGCCAGCAGCCGAGGCTTGCCCACATGGCTCACAGATACGCAGTATTTT,CASSRGLPTWLTDTQYF
.,TRBJ2-7,TRBV27,.,TGTGCCAGCAGGTGTCTCGGGACTGACGAGCAGTACTTC,CASRCLGTDEQYF
.,TRBJ2-7,TRBV5-1,.,TGCGCCAGCAGCTTGGATCGGGGGAGTCAGATCGAGCAGTACTTC,CASSLDRGSQIEQYF